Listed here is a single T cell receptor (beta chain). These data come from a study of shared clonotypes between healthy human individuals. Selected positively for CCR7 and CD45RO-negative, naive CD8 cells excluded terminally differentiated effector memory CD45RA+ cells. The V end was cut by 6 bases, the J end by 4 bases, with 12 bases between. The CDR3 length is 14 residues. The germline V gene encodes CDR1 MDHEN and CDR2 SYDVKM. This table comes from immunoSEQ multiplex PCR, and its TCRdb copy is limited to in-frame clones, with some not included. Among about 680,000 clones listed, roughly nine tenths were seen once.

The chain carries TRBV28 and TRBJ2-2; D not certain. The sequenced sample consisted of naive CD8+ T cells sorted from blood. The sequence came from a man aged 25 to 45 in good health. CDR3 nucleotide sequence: TGTGCCAGCAGCCCCCGTAGACTCACCGGGGAGCTGTTTTTT. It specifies CASSPRRLTGELFF. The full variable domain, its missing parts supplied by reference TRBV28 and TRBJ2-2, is DVKVTQSSRYLVKRTGEKVFLECVQDMDHENMFWYRQDPGLGLRLIYFSYDVKMKEKGDIPEGYSVSREKKERFSLILESASTNQTSMYLCASSPRRLTGELFFGEGSRLTVL.